This is a list of T cell receptor beta chains from one sample in a study of blood T cell repertoires in COVID-19. Sequencing used immunoSEQ multiplex PCR; TCRdb keeps in-frame clones, though not all of them. Here the sample spans about 140,000 clones, 70% to 85% being singletons. The sequencing sample was made of peripheral blood. The receptor source for this set is a man aged 55 to 70 with active or convalescent COVID-19. Each CDR3 is given with its conserved first and last residue. The order of the fields is CDR3 protein, CDR3 DNA, D gene, J gene, V gene, clone size. A D gene is named only where the DNA matches it firmly. Not every row has a clone size; where given, it reads once, few, many or a size class.

CASSDRGGYTF	TGTGCCAGCAGTGACAGGGGTGGCTACACCTTC	TRBD1	TRBJ1-2	TRBV12-3/TRBV12-4	few
CASSPGGLAGEETQYF	TGTGCCAGCAGTCCAGGTGGACTAGCGGGAGAAGAGACCCAGTACTTC	TRBD2	TRBJ2-5	TRBV28	-
CASSLGQNEQYF	TGTGCCAGCAGCTTGGGACAAAACGAGCAGTACTTC	-	TRBJ2-7	TRBV5-4	-
CASSEGRGGHGYTF	TGTGCCAGCAGCGAGGGGAGGGGAGGTCATGGCTACACCTTC	-	TRBJ1-2	TRBV11-3	-
CASSQDSHRDRADTQYF	TGCGCCAGCAGCCAAGATTCCCACCGGGACAGGGCGGATACGCAGTATTTT	TRBD1	TRBJ2-3	TRBV4-3	-
CASSLDGQGRVGYTF	TGTGCCAGCAGCTTAGACGGACAGGGGAGGGTTGGCTACACCTTC	TRBD1	TRBJ1-2	TRBV7-9	-
CASRIRTTYNEQFF	TGTGCCAGCAGAATAAGGACTACCTACAATGAGCAGTTCTTC	-	TRBJ2-1	TRBV2	-
CASSAEGAYGTEAFF	TGTGCCAGCAGCGCGGAGGGGGCGTATGGCACTGAAGCTTTCTTT	TRBD1	TRBJ1-1	TRBV9	-
CASRWGQRNSPLHF	TGTGCCAGCAGATGGGGACAGCGTAATTCACCCCTCCACTTT	TRBD1	TRBJ1-6	TRBV25-1	-
CASSSRTGESEQYF	TGTGCCAGCAGCTCCAGGACAGGGGAGAGCGAGCAGTACTTC	TRBD1	TRBJ2-7	TRBV7-2	-
CASSTVSGQYSEQFF	TGCGCCAGCAGCACCGTGTCGGGACAGTATTCTGAGCAGTTCTTC	TRBD1	TRBJ2-1	TRBV5-1	-
CASSLRRNYGYTF	TGTGCCAGTAGTCTTCGCAGGAACTATGGCTACACCTTC	-	TRBJ1-2	TRBV19	-
CASSVGLAGGADTQYF	TGTGCCAGCAGCGTAGGACTAGCGGGAGGAGCAGATACGCAGTATTTT	TRBD2	TRBJ2-3	TRBV9	-
CASSEFKGDGNEQFF	TGCGCCAGCAGTGAGTTTAAGGGGGATGGAAATGAGCAGTTCTTC	-	TRBJ2-1	TRBV10-1	once
CASSKTSGSYNEQFF	TGTGCCAGCAGCAAGACTAGCGGTTCCTACAATGAGCAGTTCTTC	TRBD2	TRBJ2-1	TRBV5-4	-
CASSLGLAGTGELFF	TGTGCCAGCAGCTTGGGACTAGCTGGGACCGGGGAGCTGTTTTTT	TRBD2	TRBJ2-2	TRBV7-2	-
CASSHGGRFAEAFF	TGTGCCAGCAGTCACGGTGGGAGATTCGCTGAAGCTTTCTTT	-	TRBJ1-1	TRBV6-5	once
CAISDPQARTSGGNQPQHF	TGTGCCATCAGTGACCCCCAAGCGCGGACCTCCGGGGGCAATCAGCCCCAGCATTTT	-	TRBJ1-5	TRBV10-3	few
CASRPSGISTDTQYF	TGTGCCAGCAGGCCCAGCGGGATCAGCACAGATACGCAGTATTTT	TRBD2	TRBJ2-3	TRBV27	-
CASGLEGAKRIRNQPQHF	TGTGCCAGCGGACTGGAGGGGGCAAAGAGGATACGCAATCAGCCCCAGCATTTT	TRBD1	TRBJ1-5	TRBV19	-
CASSEAGSGEKLFF	TGTGCCAGCAGTGAAGCAGGGTCTGGTGAAAAACTGTTTTTT	-	TRBJ1-4	TRBV25-1	medium-sized
CASSLRQVGNTIYF	TGTGCCAGCAGTTTACGACAGGTCGGAAACACCATATATTTT	-	TRBJ1-3	TRBV28	few
CASRDSSTDTQYF	TGTGCCAGCCGGGACTCAAGCACAGATACGCAGTATTTT	-	TRBJ2-3	TRBV28	-
CSVEGGYGYTF	TGCAGCGTTGAAGGAGGCTATGGCTACACCTTC	-	TRBJ1-2	TRBV29-1	-
CAWSVGANTGELFF	TGTGCCTGGAGTGTAGGAGCGAACACCGGGGAGCTGTTTTTT	-	TRBJ2-2	TRBV30	-
CASTSFGGLSNEQFF	TGTGCCAGCACTAGCTTCGGGGGGCTATCCAATGAGCAGTTCTTC	-	TRBJ2-1	TRBV9	-
CASTRQGNQPQHF	TGTGCCAGCACCCGACAGGGCAATCAGCCCCAGCATTTT	-	TRBJ1-5	TRBV2	few
CASSQGTGETQYF	TGCGCCAGCAGCCAAGGGACAGGGGAGACCCAGTACTTC	TRBD1	TRBJ2-5	TRBV4-3	-
CASGWSGGRDTQYF	TGTGCTAGTGGTTGGAGCGGGGGACGGGATACGCAGTATTTT	TRBD2	TRBJ2-3	TRBV12-5	-
CASSTTGETGTQYF	TGTGCCAGCAGTACAACCGGGGAGACTGGGACCCAGTACTTC	-	TRBJ2-5	TRBV28	-
CASGPGGVQPQHF	TGTGCCTCAGGGCCAGGGGGCGTCCAGCCCCAGCATTTT	TRBD1	TRBJ1-5	TRBV19	-
CASSYLTGELFF	TGTGCCAGCAGTTATCTTACCGGGGAGCTGTTTTTT	-	TRBJ2-2	TRBV6-2/TRBV6-3	-